Below, one T cell receptor (beta chain) is given with its context. What it binds is unknown. The data stem from a study of PD-1 blockade in classical Hodgkin lymphoma. The CDR3 is 12 residues long. Using immunoSEQ multiplex PCR, the repertoire was profiled, and TCRdb retains in-frame clones only, with some absent. The table has 20,000 to 25,000 clones, about 90% seen once. General study results and limits: Prior therapy or disease activity may underlie the repertoire differences, whose causes remain undefined.

The time point: newly diagnosed, previously untreated cHL patient sample. Thawed PBMCs yielded CD4+ T cells through magnetic negative selection. Serving as comparison were PBMCs from newly diagnosed, untreated classical Hodgkin lymphoma, which were sequenced alongside the relapsed/refractory trial patients. The chain has TRBV21-1 and TRBJ2-7; TRBD1 reflects the table's D call only, with no check against the DNA. TRBV21-1 is flagged as a pseudogene. The sequence came from a human donor with classical Hodgkin lymphoma. Sample: CD4+ T cells from blood. CDR3 nucleotide sequence: TGTGCCAGCAGCAAACCCCGACAGGGTCCGTACTTC. Translating it yields CASSKPRQGPYF.